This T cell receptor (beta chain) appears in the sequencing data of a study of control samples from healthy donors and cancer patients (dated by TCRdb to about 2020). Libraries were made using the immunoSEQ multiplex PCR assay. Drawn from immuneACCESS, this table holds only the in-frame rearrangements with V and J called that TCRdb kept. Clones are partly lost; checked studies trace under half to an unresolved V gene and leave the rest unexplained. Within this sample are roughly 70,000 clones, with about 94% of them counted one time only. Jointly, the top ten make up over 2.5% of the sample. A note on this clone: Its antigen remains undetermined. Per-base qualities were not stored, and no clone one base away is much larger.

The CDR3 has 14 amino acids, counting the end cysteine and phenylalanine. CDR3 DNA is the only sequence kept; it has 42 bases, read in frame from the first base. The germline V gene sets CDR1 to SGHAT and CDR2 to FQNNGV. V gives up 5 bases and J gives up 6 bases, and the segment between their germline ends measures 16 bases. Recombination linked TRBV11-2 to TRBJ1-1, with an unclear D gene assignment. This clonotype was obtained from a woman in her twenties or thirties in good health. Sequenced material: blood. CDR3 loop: CASSPRVVEPEAFF. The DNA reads TGTGCCAGCAGCCCGAGGGTGGTGGAGCCTGAAGCTTTCTTT.